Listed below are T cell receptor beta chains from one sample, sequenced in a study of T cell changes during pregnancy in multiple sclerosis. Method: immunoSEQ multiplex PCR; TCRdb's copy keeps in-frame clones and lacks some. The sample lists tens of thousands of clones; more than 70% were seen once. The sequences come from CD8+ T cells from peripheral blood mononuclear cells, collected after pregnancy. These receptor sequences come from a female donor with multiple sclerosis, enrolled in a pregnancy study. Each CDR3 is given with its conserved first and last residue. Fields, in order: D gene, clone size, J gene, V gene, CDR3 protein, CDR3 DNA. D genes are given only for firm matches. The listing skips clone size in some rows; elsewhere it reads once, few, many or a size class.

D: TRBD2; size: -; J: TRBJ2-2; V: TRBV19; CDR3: CASSNGLTGGTGELFF; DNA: TGTGCCAGTAGCAACGGACTGACGGGAGGCACCGGGGAGCTGTTTTTT
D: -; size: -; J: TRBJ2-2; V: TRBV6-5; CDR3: CASSYFQSSAGELFF; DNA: TGTGCCAGCAGTTACTTTCAGTCGTCCGCCGGGGAGCTGTTTTTT
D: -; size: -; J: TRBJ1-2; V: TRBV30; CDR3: CAWSLGEIGYTF; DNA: TGTGCCTGGAGTTTAGGAGAGATAGGCTACACCTTC
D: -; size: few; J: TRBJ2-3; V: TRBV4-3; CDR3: CASSQDRQGTDTQYF; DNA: TGCGCCAGCAGCCAAGATAGGCAGGGCACAGATACGCAGTATTTT
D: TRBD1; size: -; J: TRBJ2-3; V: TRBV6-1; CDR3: CASSEGTGGADTQYF; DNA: TGTGCCAGCAGTGAAGGGACAGGGGGCGCAGATACGCAGTATTTT
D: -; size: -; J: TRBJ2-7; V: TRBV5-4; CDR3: CASSFDRSYEQYF; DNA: TGTGCCAGCAGCTTCGACAGGAGCTACGAGCAGTACTTC
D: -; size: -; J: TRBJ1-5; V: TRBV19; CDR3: CASSIGEGWRSNQPQHF; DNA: TGTGCCAGTAGTATAGGTGAAGGATGGCGGAGCAATCAGCCCCAGCATTTT
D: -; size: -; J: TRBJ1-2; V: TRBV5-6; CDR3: CASSSDSNYGYTF; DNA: TGTGCCAGCAGCTCGGACAGTAACTATGGCTACACCTTC
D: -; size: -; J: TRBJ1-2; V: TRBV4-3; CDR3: CASSQGPIEVGSYTF; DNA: TGCGCCAGCAGCCAAGGGCCCATTGAGGTCGGAAGCTACACCTTC
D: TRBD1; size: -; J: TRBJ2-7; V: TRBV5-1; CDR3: CASSYRGPYEQYF; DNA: TGCGCCAGCAGCTACAGGGGGCCCTACGAGCAGTACTTC
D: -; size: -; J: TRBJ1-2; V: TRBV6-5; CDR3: CASSYGETPNYGYTF; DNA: TGTGCCAGCAGTTACGGGGAGACCCCTAACTATGGCTACACCTTC
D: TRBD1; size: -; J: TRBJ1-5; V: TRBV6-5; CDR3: CASSLALGTAPRAQHF; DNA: TGTGCCAGCAGTTTAGCATTAGGGACAGCGCCCCGGGCCCAGCATTTT
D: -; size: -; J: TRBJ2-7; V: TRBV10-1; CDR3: CASSEGQGGSSRQYF; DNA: TGCGCCAGCAGCGAGGGGCAGGGGGGTAGCTCTCGGCAGTACTTC
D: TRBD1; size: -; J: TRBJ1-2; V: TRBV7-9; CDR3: CASSQNTGVRRGYTF; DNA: TGTGCCAGCAGCCAAAACACAGGGGTGCGCCGAGGCTACACCTTC
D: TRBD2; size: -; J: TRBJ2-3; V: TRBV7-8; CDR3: CASSLALAGVTDTQYF; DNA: TGTGCCAGCAGCTTAGCTTTGGCGGGGGTCACAGATACGCAGTATTTT
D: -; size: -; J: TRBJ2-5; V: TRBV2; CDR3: CASNPFTTYQETQYF; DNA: TGTGCCAGCAACCCCTTTACTACCTACCAAGAGACCCAGTACTTC
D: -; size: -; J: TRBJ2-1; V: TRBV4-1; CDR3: CASSQDMEDNEQFF; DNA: TGCGCCAGCAGCCAAGATATGGAGGACAATGAGCAGTTCTTC
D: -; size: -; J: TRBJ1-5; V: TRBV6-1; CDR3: CASSERGRGYSNQPQHF; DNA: TGTGCCAGCAGTGAAAGGGGCAGGGGATATAGCAATCAGCCCCAGCATTTT
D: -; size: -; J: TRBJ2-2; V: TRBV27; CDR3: CASSPPAPGELFF; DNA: TGTGCCAGCAGCCCTCCCGCGCCCGGGGAGCTGTTTTTT
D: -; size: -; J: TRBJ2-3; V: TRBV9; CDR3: CASSVAASSTDTQYF; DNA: TGTGCCAGCAGCGTAGCGGCTAGTTCCACAGATACGCAGTATTTT
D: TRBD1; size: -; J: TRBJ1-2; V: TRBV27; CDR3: CASSPLRQGAGGYTF; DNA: TGTGCCAGCAGTCCCTTAAGACAGGGGGCGGGGGGCTACACCTTC
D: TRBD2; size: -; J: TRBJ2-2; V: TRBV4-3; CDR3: CASSQLTSGGANTGELFF; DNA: TGCGCCAGCAGCCAACTGACTAGCGGGGGGGCGAACACCGGGGAGCTGTTTTTT
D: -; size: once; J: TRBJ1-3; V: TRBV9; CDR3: CASSHSSWGERSGNTIYF; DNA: TGTGCCAGCAGCCACTCATCCTGGGGGGAGCGCTCTGGAAACACCATATATTTT
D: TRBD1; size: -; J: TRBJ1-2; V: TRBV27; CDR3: CASSFTDSGTGDSPNYGYTF; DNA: TGTGCCAGCAGTTTTACCGACTCCGGGACAGGGGATTCCCCTAACTATGGCTACACCTTC
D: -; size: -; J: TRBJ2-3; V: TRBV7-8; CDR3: CASSLAGGSTDTQYF; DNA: TGTGCCAGCAGCTTAGCGGGGGGTTCCACAGATACGCAGTATTTT
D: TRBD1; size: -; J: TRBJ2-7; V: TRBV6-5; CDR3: CASSTDRGVPYEQYF; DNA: TGTGCCAGCAGTACGGACAGGGGCGTTCCCTACGAGCAGTACTTC
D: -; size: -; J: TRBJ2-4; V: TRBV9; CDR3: CASSEDSENIQYF; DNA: TGTGCCAGCAGCGAAGACTCAGAAAACATTCAGTACTTC
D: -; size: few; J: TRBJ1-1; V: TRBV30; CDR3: CAWSPGVGDTEAFF; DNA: TGTGCCTGGAGTCCCGGGGTTGGGGACACTGAAGCTTTCTTT
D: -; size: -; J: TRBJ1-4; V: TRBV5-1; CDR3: CASSLEGGAGEKLFF; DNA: TGCGCCAGCAGCTTGGAGGGTGGGGCTGGGGAAAAACTGTTTTTT
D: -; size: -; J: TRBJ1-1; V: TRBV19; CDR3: CASSPLQASDTEAFF; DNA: TGTGCCAGTAGCCCCCTACAGGCCTCGGACACTGAAGCTTTCTTT
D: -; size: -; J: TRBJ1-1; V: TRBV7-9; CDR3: CASHLNTEAFF; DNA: TGTGCCAGCCATTTGAACACTGAAGCTTTCTTT
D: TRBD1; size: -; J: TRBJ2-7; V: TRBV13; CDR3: CASSPGQGTHYEQYF; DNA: TGTGCCAGCAGCCCGGGACAGGGGACCCACTACGAGCAGTACTTC
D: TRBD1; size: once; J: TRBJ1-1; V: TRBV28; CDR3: CASREHRGLREAFF; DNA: TGTGCCAGCAGAGAACACAGGGGGCTCAGGGAAGCTTTCTTT
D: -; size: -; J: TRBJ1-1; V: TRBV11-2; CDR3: CASSLGPETEAFF; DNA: TGTGCCAGCAGCTTAGGTCCAGAAACCGAAGCTTTCTTT
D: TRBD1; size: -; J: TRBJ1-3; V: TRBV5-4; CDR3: CASSLDRGGNTIYF; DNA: TGTGCCAGCAGCTTGGACAGGGGTGGAAACACCATATATTTT
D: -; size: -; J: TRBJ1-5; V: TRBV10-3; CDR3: CAISGQRTGNQPQHF; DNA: TGTGCCATCAGCGGACAGAGGACAGGCAATCAGCCCCAGCATTTT
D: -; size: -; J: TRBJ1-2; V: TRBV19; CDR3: CATHHGGSLQGYTF; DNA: TGTGCCACCCATCATGGGGGGTCGTTGCAGGGCTACACCTTC
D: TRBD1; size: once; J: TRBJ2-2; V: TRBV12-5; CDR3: CASTTTGVPGELFF; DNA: TGTGCTAGTACCACGACAGGGGTTCCCGGGGAGCTGTTTTTT
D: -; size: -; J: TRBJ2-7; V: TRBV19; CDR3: CASSILPTAGEQYF; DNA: TGTGCCAGTAGTATTCTCCCCACCGCGGGGGAGCAGTACTTC
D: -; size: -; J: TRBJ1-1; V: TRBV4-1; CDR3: CASSPLYLNTEAFF; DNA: TGCGCCAGCAGCCCCCTATACTTGAACACTGAAGCTTTCTTT
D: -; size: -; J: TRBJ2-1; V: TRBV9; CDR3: CASSGNSGYNEQFF; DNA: TGTGCCAGCAGCGGGAATAGCGGATACAATGAGCAGTTCTTC